One and the same sample provided the 28 T cell receptor beta chains below, sequenced in a study of T cell responses to AZD1222 COVID-19 vaccine. Sequenced by immunoSEQ multiplex PCR; TCRdb stores in-frame clones only, minus some. The data show more than 85,000 clones, more than 70% seen once. The material was peripheral blood, obtained 28 days after the second AZD1222 dose. Every receptor here comes from an adult who received the AZD1222 COVID-19 vaccine.

The V gene is TRBV5-4, the J gene TRBJ1-5; TRBD1 might be the D (5 bases). The V gene's germline CDR1 is SGHNT and CDR2 YYREEE (reference sequence). Trimming removed 1 base at V and 5 bases at J, with 16 bases between. This CDR3 comprises 16 residues. This CDR3 reads CASSLRTPRGDQPQHF. For the CDR3, the DNA is TGTGCCAGCAGCTTGAGGACCCCTAGGGGAGATCAGCCCCAGCATTTT.

The V call is TRBV5-1, the J call TRBJ1-4, with 10 bases lining up with TRBD1. The CDR3 consists of 15 residues. V gave up 6 bases and J gave up 4 bases; unmatched junction bases: 6. CDR1 and CDR2 from the germline V gene are SGHRS and YFSETQ. In nucleotides, the CDR3 is TGCGCCAGCAACCTTGGACAGGGGGGTAATGAAAAACTGTTTTTT. It translates to CASNLGQGGNEKLFF.

The rearrangement uses TRBV29-1 and TRBJ2-7; no firm D call. Germline V gene data show CDR1 as SQVTM and CDR2 as ANQGSEA. The CDR3 sequence is 12 residues long. Trimming left V 3 bases short and J 3 bases short, with 9 bases between. CDR3 in amino acids: CSVDISGYEQYF. DNA of the CDR3: TGCAGCGTTGACATCAGTGGCTACGAGCAGTACTTC.

This clone was seen only once. The rearrangement uses TRBV5-1 and TRBJ2-1; 16 nucleotides match TRBD2. V dropped 0 bases and J dropped 7; count of bases not matched to a gene: 13. The CDR3 spans 20 residues. Germline CDR1 and CDR2: SGHRS and YFSETQ. CDR3 in DNA: TGCGCCAGCAGCTTGGAAATAGCCCCGGGACTAGCGGGAGGGGGTAATGAGCAGTTCTTC. Translated: CASSLEIAPGLAGGGNEQFF.

The CDR3 DNA sequence: TGTGCCAGCAGCCAAAGTCCCCTAGCGGGAAACCTGCGGGCCTACAATGAGCAGTTCTTC. Its protein is CASSQSPLAGNLRAYNEQFF. V usage is TRBV3-1 (or the pseudogene TRBV3-2) and J usage is TRBJ2-1; 9 bases match TRBD2. Trimming at V came to 2 bases and at J to 2 bases, leaving 16 bases not matched to a gene. The CDR3 loop spans 20 amino acids. Looked up from germline, CDR1 is LGHDT and CDR2 is YNNKEL (reference sequence).

In this sample, this clone turned up a few times. This chain links TRBV15 with TRBJ2-2; D unclear. Germline CDR1 and CDR2: LNHNV and YYDKDF (reference sequence). Trimming removed 0 bases from V and 9 bases from J, with 11 bases in between. The CDR3 is 14 residues long. CDR3 residues: CATSRDWADRELFF. As DNA, the CDR3 is TGTGCCACCAGCAGAGATTGGGCGGACCGGGAGCTGTTTTTT.

The rearrangement links TRBV27 to TRBJ1-1; 7 nucleotides match TRBD1. V gave up 5 bases and J gave up 1 base; unmatched junction bases: 4. This CDR3 region has 14 residues. Looked up from germline, CDR1 is MNHEY and CDR2 is SMNVEV (reference sequence). The CDR3 loop reads CASSTWDRNTEAFF. The DNA for the CDR3 is TGTGCCAGCAGTACCTGGGACAGGAACACTGAAGCTTTCTTT.

This clone occurred once. The chain couples TRBV24-1 to TRBJ2-5; TRBD2 matches 9 bases. CDR1 is KGHDR, CDR2 SFDVKD, per germline. With V trimmed by 9 bases and J by 4 bases, 5 bases remained unmatched. There are 13 residues in the CDR3. The DNA for the CDR3 is TGTGCCACCGCGCGGGAGGGGCTAGAGACCCAGTACTTC. Translating it yields CATAREGLETQYF.

The chain combines TRBV6-5 with TRBJ1-1; tentative D call: TRBD1 (5 bases). Germline V lookup: CDR1 MNHEY, CDR2 SVGAGI. The germline V and J ends were trimmed by 2 bases and 0 bases, with 13 bases remaining between them. This CDR3 has 16 residues. CDR3 loop: CASSYRQGRMNTEAFF. CDR3 nucleotide sequence: TGTGCCAGCAGTTACCGGCAGGGACGCATGAACACTGAAGCTTTCTTT.

The chain couples TRBV29-1 to TRBJ2-7; D gene uncertain. The CDR3 has 15 residues. Germline V gene sequence: CDR1 SQVTM, CDR2 ANQGSEA. The V and J ends lost 3 bases and 4 bases respectively, with 19 bases between them. The CDR3 spells CSVELMQIGRYEQYF. The CDR3, as DNA: TGCAGCGTTGAGCTTATGCAGATTGGTCGTTACGAGCAGTACTTC.

The chain carries TRBV2 and TRBJ1-6, with D possibly being TRBD1 (5 bases). V lost 6 bases and J lost 1, with 16 bases in between. CDR1 is SNHLY, CDR2 FYNNEI, per germline. This CDR3 comprises 17 residues. The CDR3 here is CASRFFFGQSYNSPLHF. The CDR3 DNA sequence: TGTGCCAGCAGATTCTTTTTCGGACAATCCTATAATTCACCCCTCCACTTT.

The chain joins TRBV28 to TRBJ2-2; possible D gene TRBD2, 6 bases. Germline loops: CDR1 MDHEN, CDR2 SYDVKM. CDR3 length: 17 amino acids. Trimming pared 6 bases from V and 5 bases from J, leaving 22 bases between. The CDR3: CASSTGLAFGGTGELFF. CDR3 sequence (DNA): TGTGCCAGCAGCACGGGTCTAGCGTTTGGGGGGACCGGGGAGCTGTTTTTT.

This chain connects TRBV15 to TRBJ1-4; the match to TRBD1 covers 8 bases. The trim removed 2 bases at V and 6 bases at J, leaving 2 bases unmatched. CDR3 size: 14 residues. The germline gives CDR1 LNHNV, CDR2 YYDKDF (reference sequence). The CDR3 coding sequence is TGTGCCACCAGCAGACAGGGGGCGGATGAAAAACTGTTTTTT. Residues: CATSRQGADEKLFF.

The V gene is TRBV5-4, the J gene TRBJ1-2; TRBD1 is a possible D gene (5 bases). The CDR3 covers 14 residues. CDR1 and CDR2 (germline): SGHNT, YYREEE (reference sequence). Trimming pared 8 bases from V and 4 bases from J, leaving 18 bases between. For the CDR3, the DNA is TGTGCCAGTAGTACCCACGGGACGGCCTATGGCTACACCTTC. It is translated as CASSTHGTAYGYTF. Variable domain in full (rest from reference TRBV5-4 and TRBJ1-2): ETGVTQSPTHLIKTRGQQVTLRCSSQSGHNTVSWYQQALGQGPQFIFQYYREEENGRGNFPPRFSGLQFPNYSSELNVNALELDDSALYLCASSTHGTAYGYTFGSGTRLTVV.

The chain is built from TRBV5-1 and TRBJ2-3; D is uncertain. Germline V gives CDR1 SGHRS, CDR2 YFSETQ. Between the trimmed V and J ends, which lost 0 bases and 4 bases, there was a span of 15 bases. This CDR3 is built from 16 residues. The CDR3 sequence: CASSLGLLGAADTQYF. CDR3 DNA sequence: TGCGCCAGCAGCTTGGGTCTACTGGGTGCGGCAGATACGCAGTATTTT.

This chain connects TRBV18 to TRBJ2-5; D may be TRBD2 (5 bases). Germline V gene data show CDR1 as KGHSH and CDR2 as LQKENI. CDR3 length: 17 residues. Trimming stripped 6 bases from V and 3 bases from J, with 23 bases between. CDR3 sequence (DNA): TGTGCCAGCTCCCGGGATGTTCGATCCACGGGAAAAGAGACCCAGTACTTC. This gives the protein CASSRDVRSTGKETQYF.

This chain connects TRBV21-1 to TRBJ1-1; TRBD1 is taken as the D call from the table, unchecked against the DNA. TRBV21-1 has pseudogene status. The length of the CDR3 is 11 residues. The CDR3 bases are TGTGCCAGTCCCAACAGGGAGAAGGCTTTCTTT. Its translation: CASPNREKAFF.

This rearrangement joins TRBV4-3 to TRBJ1-4, with D possibly matching TRBD1 (6 bases). Germline-derived CDR1 and CDR2 are LGHNA and YSLEER. The CDR3 has 15 residues. The V end lost 1 base, the J end lost 4 bases, and 10 bases lay between the germline ends. Here the CDR3 DNA reads TGCGCCAGCAGCCAAGCTGTGACAGGTAATGAAAAACTGTTTTTT. Translating gives CASSQAVTGNEKLFF.

The rearrangement uses TRBV16 and TRBJ2-7; D assignment may be TRBD1 or TRBD2 (6 bases each). V was shortened by 2 bases and J by 2 bases, with 13 bases between the two germline ends. CDR3 length: 15 amino acids. CDR1 is KGHSY, CDR2 FQNENV, per germline. CDR3 in amino acids: CASSQQFGGPYEQYF. Here the CDR3 DNA reads TGTGCCAGCAGCCAACAATTCGGGGGCCCCTACGAGCAGTACTTC.

V is TRBV5-4 and J is TRBJ2-1; no clear D gene. The CDR3 spans 15 residues. Germline values: CDR1 SGHNT, CDR2 YYREEE (reference sequence). Deletions cut 1 base from V and 3 bases from J, with 11 bases between. The DNA for the CDR3 is TGTGCCAGCAGCTTGAGGCAGAATTACTACAATGAGCAGTTCTTC. Amino acid sequence: CASSLRQNYYNEQFF.

The rearrangement joins TRBV3-1 (or the pseudogene TRBV3-2) to TRBJ1-6, with a weak D call TRBD1 (5 bases). The CDR3 runs to 13 residues. Germline V gives CDR1 LGHDT, CDR2 YNNKEL (reference sequence). The ends were cut back, 4 bases at V and 10 bases at J, with 11 bases in the middle. CDR3 loop: CASSREGWSPLHF. The DNA for the CDR3 is TGTGCCAGCAGCCGGGAGGGGTGGTCACCCCTCCACTTT.

The genes are TRBV21-1 and TRBJ1-2; TRBD1, as called in the table, went unchecked against the DNA. TRBV21-1 is given as a pseudogene. This CDR3 comprises 15 residues. In nucleotides, the CDR3 is TGTGCCAGCAGCGATACAGGGTTGGTCTGTCGTGGCTACACCTTC. It yields the protein CASSDTGLVCRGYTF.

The gene calls are TRBV9 and TRBJ1-1; D might be TRBD1 (5 bases). This CDR3 is 14 amino acids long. Trimming took off 2 bases at V and 3 bases at J, with 11 bases between the two ends. Germline V gives CDR1 SGDLS, CDR2 YYNGEE. The CDR3: CASSVGGMDTEAFF. DNA for the CDR3: TGTGCCAGCAGCGTGGGGGGGATGGACACTGAAGCTTTCTTT.

CDR3 nucleotides: TGTGCCAGCAGTAGACCCAGGCAGGGCCACGAGCAGTACTTC. It is translated as CASSRPRQGHEQYF. The V call is TRBV28, the J call TRBJ2-7; D is possibly TRBD1 (5 bases). This CDR3 spans 14 amino acids. Per the germline V gene, CDR1 is MDHEN and CDR2 is SYDVKM. Between the trimmed V and J ends, which lost 5 bases and 5 bases, there was a span of 16 bases.

This clone was detected a few times. The chain links TRBV29-1 to TRBJ2-2, with D perhaps TRBD2 (6 bases). V was trimmed by 3 bases and J by 7 bases, leaving 9 bases between them. Germline CDR1 is SQVTM and CDR2 is ANQGSEA. The CDR3 sequence is 12 residues long. CDR3 DNA sequence: TGCAGCGTTGAGGGGGGTCACGGGGAGCTGTTTTTT. It encodes CSVEGGHGELFF.

The genes are TRBV5-6 and TRBJ2-2, with TRBD1 as a possible D gene (6 bases). Trimming cost V 7 bases and J 3 bases, with 13 bases left between them. The CDR3 runs to 14 residues. Per germline, CDR1 SGHDT and CDR2 YYEEEE. The CDR3 nucleotides read TGTGCCAGCCGACAGGACCTAGACACCGGGGAGCTGTTTTTT. Protein product: CASRQDLDTGELFF. Full variable domain (remainder filled in from reference TRBV5-6 and TRBJ2-2): DAGVTQSPTHLIKTRGQQVTLRCSPKSGHDTVSWYQQALGQGPQFIFQYYEEEERQRGNFPDRFSGHQFPNYSSELNVNALLLGDSALYLCASRQDLDTGELFFGEGSRLTVL.

The CDR3 sequence: CAWSMSFYNEQFF. CDR3 DNA: TGTGCCTGGAGTATGAGTTTCTACAATGAGCAGTTCTTC. The chain carries TRBV30 and TRBJ2-1; no definite D call. Trimming pared 2 bases from V and 3 bases from J, leaving 8 bases between. The CDR3 is made up of 13 amino acids. CDR1 and CDR2 (germline): GTSNPN, SVGIG (reference sequence). The full variable domain, its missing parts supplied by reference TRBV30 and TRBJ2-1, is SQTIHQWPATLVQPVGSPLSLECTVEGTSNPNLYWYRQAAGRGLQLLFYSVGIGQISSEVPQNLSASRPQDRQFILSSKKLLLSDSGFYLCAWSMSFYNEQFFGPGTRLTVL.

The rearrangement joins TRBV18 to TRBJ2-7, with TRBD2 identical over 7 bases. V shed 3 bases, J shed 5 bases, and the junction held 13 bases outside the gene matches. The CDR3 covers 16 residues. Germline V lookup: CDR1 KGHSH, CDR2 LQKENI. The CDR3: CASSPSSGVSLNEQYF. For the CDR3, the DNA is TGTGCCAGCTCACCTAGCAGCGGGGTCAGTTTAAACGAGCAGTACTTC.